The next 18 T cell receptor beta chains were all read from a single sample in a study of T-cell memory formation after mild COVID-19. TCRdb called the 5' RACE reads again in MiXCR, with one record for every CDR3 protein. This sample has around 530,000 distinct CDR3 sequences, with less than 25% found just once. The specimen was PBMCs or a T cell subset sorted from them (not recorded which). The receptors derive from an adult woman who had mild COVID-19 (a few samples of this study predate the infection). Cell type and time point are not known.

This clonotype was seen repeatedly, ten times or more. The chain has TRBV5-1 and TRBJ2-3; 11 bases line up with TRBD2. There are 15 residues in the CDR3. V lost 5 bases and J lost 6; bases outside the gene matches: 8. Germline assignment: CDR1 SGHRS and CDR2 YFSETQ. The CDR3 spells CASSTSGGPPDTQYF. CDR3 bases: TGCGCCAGCAGTACTAGCGGGGGCCCCCCTGATACGCAGTATTTT. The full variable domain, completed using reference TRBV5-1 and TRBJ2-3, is KAGVTQTPRYLIKTRGQQVTLSCSPISGHRSVSWYQQTPGQGLQFLFEYFSETQRNKGNFPGRFSGRQFSNSRSEMNVSTLELGDSALYLCASSTSGGPPDTQYFGPGTRLTVL.

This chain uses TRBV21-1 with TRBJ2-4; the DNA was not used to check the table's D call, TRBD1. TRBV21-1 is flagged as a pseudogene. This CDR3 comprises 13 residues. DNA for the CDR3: TGTGCCAGCAGCAAGAACAGGCCTGACATTCAGTACTTC. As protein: CASSKNRPDIQYF.

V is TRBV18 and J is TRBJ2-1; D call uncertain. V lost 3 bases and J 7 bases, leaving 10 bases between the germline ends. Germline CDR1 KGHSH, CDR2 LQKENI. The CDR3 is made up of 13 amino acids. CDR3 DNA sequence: TGTGCCAGCTCACCTTTGCATGGGAATGAGCAGTTCTTC. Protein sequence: CASSPLHGNEQFF.

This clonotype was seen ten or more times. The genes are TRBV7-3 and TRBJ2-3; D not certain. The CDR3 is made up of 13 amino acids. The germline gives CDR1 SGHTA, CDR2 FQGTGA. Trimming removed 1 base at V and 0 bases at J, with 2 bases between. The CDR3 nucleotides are TGTGCCAGCAGCTTAATAAGCACAGATACGCAGTATTTT. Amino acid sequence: CASSLISTDTQYF.

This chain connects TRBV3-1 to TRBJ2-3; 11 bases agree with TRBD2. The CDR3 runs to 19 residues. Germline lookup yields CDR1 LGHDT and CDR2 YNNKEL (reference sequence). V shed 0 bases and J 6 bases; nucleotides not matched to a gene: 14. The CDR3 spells CASSQDMVAGGYPLDTQYF. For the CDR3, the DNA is TGTGCCAGCAGCCAAGATATGGTAGCGGGGGGGTACCCACTGGATACGCAGTATTTT.

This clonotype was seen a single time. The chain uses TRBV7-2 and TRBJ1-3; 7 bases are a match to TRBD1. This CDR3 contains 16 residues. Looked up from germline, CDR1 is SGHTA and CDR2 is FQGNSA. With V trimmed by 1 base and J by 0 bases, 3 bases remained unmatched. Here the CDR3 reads CASSLVGQNSGNTIYF. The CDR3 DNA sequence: TGTGCCAGCAGCTTAGTGGGACAGAACTCTGGAAACACCATATATTTT.

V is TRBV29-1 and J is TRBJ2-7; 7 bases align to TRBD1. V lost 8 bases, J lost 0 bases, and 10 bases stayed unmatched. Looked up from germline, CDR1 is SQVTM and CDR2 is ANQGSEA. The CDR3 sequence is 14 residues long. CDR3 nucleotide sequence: TGCAGCACAAAGCAGGACAGGTCCTCCTACGAGCAGTACTTC. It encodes CSTKQDRSSYEQYF.

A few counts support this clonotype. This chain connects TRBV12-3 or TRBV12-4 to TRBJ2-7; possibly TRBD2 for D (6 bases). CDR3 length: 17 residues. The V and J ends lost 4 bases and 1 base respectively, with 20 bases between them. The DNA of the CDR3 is TGTGCCAGCAGTTGGGCGGCGGGACGAATGCCGTCCTACGAGCAGTACTTC. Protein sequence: CASSWAAGRMPSYEQYF.

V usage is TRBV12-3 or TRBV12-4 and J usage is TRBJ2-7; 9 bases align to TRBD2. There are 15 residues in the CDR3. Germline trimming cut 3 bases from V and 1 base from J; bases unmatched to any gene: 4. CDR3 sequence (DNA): TGTGCCAGCAGTTTCCAGCGGGAGGATTCCTACGAGCAGTACTTC. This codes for CASSFQREDSYEQYF.

CDR3 nucleotide sequence: TGTGCCAGCAGCCGCGGGGACATTCAGTACTTC. Its translation: CASSRGDIQYF. The chain links TRBV5-6 to TRBJ2-4; weak D call: TRBD2 (6 bases). V was cut by 4 bases and J by 8 bases, with 7 bases left in between. The CDR3 has 11 amino acids. Germline CDR1 is SGHDT and CDR2 is YYEEEE.

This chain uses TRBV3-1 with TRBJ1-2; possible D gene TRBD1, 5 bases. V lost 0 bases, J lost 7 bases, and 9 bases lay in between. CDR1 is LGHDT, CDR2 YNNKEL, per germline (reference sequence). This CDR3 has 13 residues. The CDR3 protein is CASSQDSGGGYTF. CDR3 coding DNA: TGTGCCAGCAGCCAAGATTCGGGGGGTGGCTACACCTTC.

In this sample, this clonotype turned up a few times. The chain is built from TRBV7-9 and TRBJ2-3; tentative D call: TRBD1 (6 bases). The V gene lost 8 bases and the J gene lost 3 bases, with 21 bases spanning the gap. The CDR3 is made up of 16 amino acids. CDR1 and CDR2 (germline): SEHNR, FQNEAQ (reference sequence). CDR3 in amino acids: CASQTPGQGRTDTQYF. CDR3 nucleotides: TGTGCCAGCCAAACCCCCGGCCAGGGGCGGACAGATACGCAGTATTTT.

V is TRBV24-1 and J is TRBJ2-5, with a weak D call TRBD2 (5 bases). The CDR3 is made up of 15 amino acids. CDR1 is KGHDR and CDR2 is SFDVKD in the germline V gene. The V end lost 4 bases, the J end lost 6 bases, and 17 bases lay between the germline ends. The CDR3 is CATSDPLVSGKTQYF. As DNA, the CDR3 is TGTGCCACCAGTGACCCTCTTGTCAGCGGCAAGACCCAGTACTTC.

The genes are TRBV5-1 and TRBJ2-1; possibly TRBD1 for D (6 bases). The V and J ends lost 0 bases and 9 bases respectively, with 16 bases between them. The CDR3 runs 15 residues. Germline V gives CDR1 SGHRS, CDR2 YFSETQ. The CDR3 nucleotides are TGCGCCAGCAGCTTGGGGGTCGGATCCAGGGGTGAGCAGTTCTTC. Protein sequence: CASSLGVGSRGEQFF. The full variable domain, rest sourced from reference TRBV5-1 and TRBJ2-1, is KAGVTQTPRYLIKTRGQQVTLSCSPISGHRSVSWYQQTPGQGLQFLFEYFSETQRNKGNFPGRFSGRQFSNSRSEMNVSTLELGDSALYLCASSLGVGSRGEQFFGPGTRLTVL.

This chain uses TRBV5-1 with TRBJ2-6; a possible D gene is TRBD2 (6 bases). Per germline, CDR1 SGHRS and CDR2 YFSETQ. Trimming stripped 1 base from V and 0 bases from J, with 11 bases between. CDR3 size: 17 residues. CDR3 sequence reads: CASSLSAGLSGANVLTF. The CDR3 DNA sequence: TGCGCCAGCAGCTTGTCGGCGGGGCTCTCTGGGGCCAACGTCCTGACTTTC.

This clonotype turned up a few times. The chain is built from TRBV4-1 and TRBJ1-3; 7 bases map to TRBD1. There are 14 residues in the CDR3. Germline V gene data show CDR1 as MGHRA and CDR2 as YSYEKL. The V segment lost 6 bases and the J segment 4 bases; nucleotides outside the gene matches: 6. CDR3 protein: CASRKTGVGNTIYF. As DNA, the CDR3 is TGCGCCAGCAGAAAAACAGGGGTAGGAAACACCATATATTTT.

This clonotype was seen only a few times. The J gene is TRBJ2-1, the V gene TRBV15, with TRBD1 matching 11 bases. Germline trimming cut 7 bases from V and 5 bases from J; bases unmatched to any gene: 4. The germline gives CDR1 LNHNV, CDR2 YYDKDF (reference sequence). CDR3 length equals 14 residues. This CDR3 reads CATNPGQGDNEQFF. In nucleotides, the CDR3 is TGTGCCACCAACCCGGGACAGGGGGACAATGAGCAGTTCTTC.

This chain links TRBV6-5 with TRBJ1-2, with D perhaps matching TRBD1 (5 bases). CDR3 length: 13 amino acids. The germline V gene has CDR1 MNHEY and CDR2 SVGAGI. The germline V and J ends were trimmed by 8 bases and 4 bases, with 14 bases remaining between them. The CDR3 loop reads CASPPGQTYGYTF. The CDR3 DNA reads TGTGCCAGCCCCCCGGGGCAGACCTATGGCTACACCTTC.